Below are 9 T cell receptor beta chains sequenced from a single sample in a study of CXCR3-negative and CXCR3-positive naive CD8 T cells. Study findings and constraints: Higher TRB CDR3 hydrophobicity marked CXCR3-positive naive cells relative to CXCR3-negative naive cells.

Preparation of TRB cDNA libraries relied on 5' RACE carrying UMI labels. TCRdb reanalyzed the 5' RACE reads and collapses them to one entry per CDR3 protein, without DNA. This listing includes nearly 110,000 distinct CDR3 sequences. These receptors have no known antigen. Sequenced material: naive CXCR3+ CD8+ T cells from blood. As to subset: CD45RO-CCR7+CD27+CD95- naive CD8+ T cells expressing CXCR3 (TNR3+). The receptors shown here come from a human donor in good health. Some clones in this sample may be carry-over from other donors' samples.

The chain links TRBV27 to TRBJ2-3; the TCRdb D gene call, TRBD1, has no DNA to confirm it. The CDR3 is made up of 15 amino acids. Germline CDR1 and CDR2: MNHEY and SMNVEV (reference sequence). CDR3: CASSPSTGSTDTQYF.

The chain is built from TRBV20-1 and TRBJ1-5; the D call from TCRdb, TRBD1, cannot be confirmed without DNA. Germline V gene sequence: CDR1 DFQATT, CDR2 SNEGSKA (reference sequence). This CDR3 has 16 residues. The CDR3 spells CSAGQGGSYSNQPQHF.

V gene TRBV13 combines with J gene TRBJ1-2; as DNA is missing, the TRBD1 call by TCRdb cannot be tested. This CDR3 has 16 residues. Germline V CDR1 and CDR2: PRHDT, FYEKMQ (reference sequence). The CDR3 sequence: CASSLGSDDLLNGYTF.

The chain is built from TRBV14 and TRBJ2-3; the D gene TCRdb calls, TRBD2, cannot be checked with no DNA. Germline CDR1 and CDR2: SGHDN and FVKESK. The CDR3 has 16 amino acids. CDR3 residues: CASSPLAGDFTDTQYF.

This rearrangement joins TRBV28 to TRBJ2-7. Germline-derived CDR1 and CDR2 are MDHEN and SYDVKM. The CDR3 consists of 14 residues. CDR3 in amino acids: CASSRGTAAYEQYF.

The rearrangement joins TRBV29-1 to TRBJ2-5; the D call from TCRdb, TRBD1, cannot be confirmed without DNA. The CDR3 is 15 amino acids. Germline V CDR1 and CDR2: SQVTM, ANQGSEA. This CDR3 reads CSVEEWDRGYGTQYF.

The chain uses TRBV28 and TRBJ2-1. The CDR3 contains 14 residues. The germline gives CDR1 MDHEN, CDR2 SYDVKM. CDR3 sequence reads: CASRGEPLINEQFF.

J is TRBJ1-2 and V is TRBV29-1. Germline V gene lookup returns CDR1 SQVTM and CDR2 ANQGSEA. The CDR3 contains 12 residues. The CDR3 loop reads CSVESEAGGYTF.

V is TRBV2 and J is TRBJ1-2. The CDR3 loop spans 11 amino acids. Germline CDR1 SNHLY, CDR2 FYNNEI. This CDR3 is CASSEAGSIDF.